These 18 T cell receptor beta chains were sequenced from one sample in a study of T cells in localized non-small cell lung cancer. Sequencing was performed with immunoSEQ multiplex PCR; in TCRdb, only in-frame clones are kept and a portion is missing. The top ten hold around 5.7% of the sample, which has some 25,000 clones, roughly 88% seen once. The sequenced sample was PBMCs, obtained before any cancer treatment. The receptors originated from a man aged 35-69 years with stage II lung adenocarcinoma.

CDR3 DNA: TGTGCCAGCAGTTTATCAGGGGAGGGGAAGTCCGTCACTGAAGCTTTCTTT. Residues: CASSLSGEGKSVTEAFF. The gene calls are TRBV27 and TRBJ1-1; tentative D call: TRBD1 (5 bases). From germline, CDR1 is MNHEY and CDR2 SMNVEV (reference sequence). The ends were cut back, 0 bases at V and 4 bases at J, with 18 bases in the middle. The CDR3 runs to 17 residues.

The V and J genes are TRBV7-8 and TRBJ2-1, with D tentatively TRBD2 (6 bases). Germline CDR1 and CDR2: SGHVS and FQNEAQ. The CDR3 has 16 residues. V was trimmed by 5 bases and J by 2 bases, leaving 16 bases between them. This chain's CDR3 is CASSGSPSEAYNEQFF. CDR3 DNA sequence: TGTGCCAGCAGCGGTAGCCCTAGCGAAGCCTACAATGAGCAGTTCTTC.

In nucleotides, the CDR3 is TGTGCCAGCAGCCCCGGGACAGGGGGCAATCAGCCCCAGCATTTT. This sequence encodes CASSPGTGGNQPQHF. The chain combines TRBV9 with TRBJ1-5, with 10 bases fitting TRBD1. The CDR3 length is 15 residues. V gave up 4 bases and J gave up 2 bases; unmatched junction bases: 3. Germline assignment: CDR1 SGDLS and CDR2 YYNGEE. Filled out from reference TRBV9 and TRBJ1-5, the complete variable domain reads DSGVTQTPKHLITATGQRVTLRCSPRSGDLSVYWYQQSLDQGLQFLIQYYNGEERAKGNILERFSAQQFPDLHSELNLSSLELGDSALYFCASSPGTGGNQPQHFGDGTRLSIL.

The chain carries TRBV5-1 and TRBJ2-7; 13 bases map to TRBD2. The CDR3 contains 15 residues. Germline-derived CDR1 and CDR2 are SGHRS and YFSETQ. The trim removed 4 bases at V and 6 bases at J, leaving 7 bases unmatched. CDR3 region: CASSAMGLAGSEQYF. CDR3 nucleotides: TGCGCCAGCAGCGCGATGGGACTAGCGGGATCCGAGCAGTACTTC.

CDR3 nucleotides: TGTGCCAGCAGCTTGGCGTCAGGGGGGGGAGGAGAGACCCAGTACTTC. Translated: CASSLASGGGGETQYF. This rearrangement joins TRBV5-4 to TRBJ2-5; D possibly matches TRBD1 or TRBD2 (7 bases each). The CDR3 sequence is 16 residues long. V was trimmed by 0 bases and J by 4 bases, leaving 16 bases between them. The germline CDR1 and CDR2 sequences are SGHNT and YYREEE (reference sequence). The whole variable domain, remainder taken from reference TRBV5-4 and TRBJ2-5, is ETGVTQSPTHLIKTRGQQVTLRCSSQSGHNTVSWYQQALGQGPQFIFQYYREEENGRGNFPPRFSGLQFPNYSSELNVNALELDDSALYLCASSLASGGGGETQYFGPGTRLLVL.

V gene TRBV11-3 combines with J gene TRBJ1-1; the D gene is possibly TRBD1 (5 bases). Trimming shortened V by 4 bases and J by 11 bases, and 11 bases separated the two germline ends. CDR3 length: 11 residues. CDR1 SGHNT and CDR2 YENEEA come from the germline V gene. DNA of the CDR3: TGTGCCAGCAGCTCTGGGGCGGTGGCTTTCTTT. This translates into CASSSGAVAFF.

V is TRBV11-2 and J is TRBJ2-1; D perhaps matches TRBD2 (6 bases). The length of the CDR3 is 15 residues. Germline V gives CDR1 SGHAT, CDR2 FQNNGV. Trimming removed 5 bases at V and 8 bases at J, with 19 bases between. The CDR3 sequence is CASSPDGLLTHEQFF. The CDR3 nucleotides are TGTGCCAGCAGCCCCGACGGACTACTGACGCATGAGCAGTTCTTC.

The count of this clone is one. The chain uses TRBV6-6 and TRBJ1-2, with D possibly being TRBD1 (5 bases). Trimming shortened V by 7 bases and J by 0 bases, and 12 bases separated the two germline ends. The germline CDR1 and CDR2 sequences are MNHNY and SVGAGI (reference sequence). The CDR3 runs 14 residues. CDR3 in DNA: TGTGCCAGCACCGGACAAAGGTCTAACTATGGCTACACCTTC. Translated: CASTGQRSNYGYTF.

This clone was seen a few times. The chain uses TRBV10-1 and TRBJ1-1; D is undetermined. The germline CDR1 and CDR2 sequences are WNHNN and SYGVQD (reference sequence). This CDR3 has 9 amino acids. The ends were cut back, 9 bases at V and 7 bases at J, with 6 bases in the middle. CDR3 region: CARRVEAFF. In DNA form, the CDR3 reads TGCGCCAGGAGGGTTGAAGCTTTCTTT.

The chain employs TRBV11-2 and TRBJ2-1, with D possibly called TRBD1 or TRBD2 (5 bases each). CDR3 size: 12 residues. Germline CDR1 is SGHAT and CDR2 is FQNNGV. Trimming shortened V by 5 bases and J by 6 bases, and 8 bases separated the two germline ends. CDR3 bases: TGTGCCAGCAGCCCGGGGACCAATGAGCAGTTCTTC. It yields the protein CASSPGTNEQFF.

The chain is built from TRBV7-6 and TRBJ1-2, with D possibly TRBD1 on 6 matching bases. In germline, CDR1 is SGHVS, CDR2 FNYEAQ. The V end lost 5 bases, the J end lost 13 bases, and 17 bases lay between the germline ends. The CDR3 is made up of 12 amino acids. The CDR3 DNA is TGTGCCAGCAGCCCCCGGGGGGGCACCGGCACCTTC. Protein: CASSPRGGTGTF.

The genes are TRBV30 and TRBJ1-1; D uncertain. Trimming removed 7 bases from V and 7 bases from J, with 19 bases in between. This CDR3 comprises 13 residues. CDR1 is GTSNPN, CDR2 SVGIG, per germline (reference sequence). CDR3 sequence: CALEPRSHLEAFF. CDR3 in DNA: TGTGCCTTGGAGCCCCGCAGTCACCTTGAAGCTTTCTTT.

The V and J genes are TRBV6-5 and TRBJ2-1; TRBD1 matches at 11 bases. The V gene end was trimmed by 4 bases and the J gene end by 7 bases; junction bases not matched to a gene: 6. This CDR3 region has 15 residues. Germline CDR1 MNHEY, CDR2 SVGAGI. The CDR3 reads CASSSGQGAGNEQFF. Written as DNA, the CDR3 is TGTGCCAGCAGTTCAGGACAGGGGGCTGGGAATGAGCAGTTCTTC.

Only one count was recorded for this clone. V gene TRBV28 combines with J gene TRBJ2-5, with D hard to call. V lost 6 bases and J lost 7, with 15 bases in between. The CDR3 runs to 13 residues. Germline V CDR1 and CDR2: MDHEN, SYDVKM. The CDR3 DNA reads TGTGCCAGCAGAAGGGTTGCGGAAGGGACCCAGTACTTC. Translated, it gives CASRRVAEGTQYF.

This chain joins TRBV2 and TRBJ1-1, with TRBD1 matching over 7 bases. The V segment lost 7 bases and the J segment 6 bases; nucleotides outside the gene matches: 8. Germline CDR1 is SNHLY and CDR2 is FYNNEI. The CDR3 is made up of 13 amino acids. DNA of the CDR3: TGTGCCAGCACGACAGGGAATAGGGCTGAAGCTTTCTTT. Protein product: CASTTGNRAEAFF.

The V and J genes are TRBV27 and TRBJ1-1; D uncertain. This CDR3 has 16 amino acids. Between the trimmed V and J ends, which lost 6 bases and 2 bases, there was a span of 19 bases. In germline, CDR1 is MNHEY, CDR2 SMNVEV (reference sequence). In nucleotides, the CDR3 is TGTGCCAGCAGCCGGATCGGGCAGGAGTCCAACACTGAAGCTTTCTTT. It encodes CASSRIGQESNTEAFF.

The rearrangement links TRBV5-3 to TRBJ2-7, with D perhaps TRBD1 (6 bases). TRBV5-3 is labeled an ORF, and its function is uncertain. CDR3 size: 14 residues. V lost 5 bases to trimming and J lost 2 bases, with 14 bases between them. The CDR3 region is CARRHTTGPYEQYF. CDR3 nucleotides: TGTGCCAGAAGGCATACGACAGGTCCCTACGAGCAGTACTTC.

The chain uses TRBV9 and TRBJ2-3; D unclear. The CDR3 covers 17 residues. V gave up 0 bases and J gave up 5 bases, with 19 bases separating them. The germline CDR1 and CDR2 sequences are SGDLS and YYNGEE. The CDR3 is CASSVGVRRPYVDTQYF. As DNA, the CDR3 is TGTGCCAGCAGCGTAGGGGTGAGGAGACCTTATGTAGATACGCAGTATTTT.